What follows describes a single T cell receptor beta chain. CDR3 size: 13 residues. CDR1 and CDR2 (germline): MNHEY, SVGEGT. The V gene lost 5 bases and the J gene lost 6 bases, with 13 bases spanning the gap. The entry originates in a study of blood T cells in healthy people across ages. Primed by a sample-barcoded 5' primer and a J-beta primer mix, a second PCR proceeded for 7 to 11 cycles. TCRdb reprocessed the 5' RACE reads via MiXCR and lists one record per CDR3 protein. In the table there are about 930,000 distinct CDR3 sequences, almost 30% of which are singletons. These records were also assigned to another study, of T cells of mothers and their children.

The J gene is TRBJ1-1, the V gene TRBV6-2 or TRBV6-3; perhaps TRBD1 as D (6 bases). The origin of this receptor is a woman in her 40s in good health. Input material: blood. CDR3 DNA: TGTGCCAGCAGTAAGGGACAACCGGCTGAAGCTTTCTTT. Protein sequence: CASSKGQPAEAFF.